The clone carrying this T cell receptor beta chain was seen a handful of times. Its antigen remains unknown. This sample is part of a study of neoadjuvant nivolumab and ipilimumab in lung cancer. Notes on the study in general: Only a small number of samples underwent TCR sequencing.

The data were produced by immunoSEQ multiplex PCR, yet TCRdb's version contains in-frame clones alone and is incomplete. Here the sample spans over 25,000 clones, more than 75% being singletons. The CDR3 has 12 residues. CDR1 and CDR2 from the germline V gene are KGHSH and LQKENI. Trimming removed 6 bases at V and 3 bases at J, with 9 bases between. The source is an adult with non-small cell lung cancer. This rearrangement joins TRBV18 to TRBJ2-7; D call uncertain. The sample here was tumor tissue, taken after neoadjuvant nivolumab, alone or with ipilimumab, at or shortly before surgery. The CDR3 here is CASSSILYEQYF. CDR3 DNA: TGTGCCAGCTCGAGCATCCTCTACGAGCAGTACTTC. Using reference TRBV18 and TRBJ2-7 for the parts outside the CDR3, the full variable domain is NAGVMQNPRHLVRRRGQEARLRCSPMKGHSHVYWYRQLPEEGLKFMVYLQKENIIDESGMPKERFSAEFPKEGPSILRIQQVVRGDSAAYFCASSSILYEQYFGPGTRLTVT.